The rows below give T cell receptor beta chains drawn from one sample of a study of identical twins. TCRdb itself ran the 5' RACE reads through MiXCR, one entry per CDR3 protein. This sample yields about 530,000 distinct CDR3 sequences, of which over 12% are seen a single time; roughly 0.4% belongs to the top ten. These data are also associated with another study on yellow fever vaccine responses in identical twins.

Sequenced: CD4+ T cells sorted from blood. The origin of the receptors is a young woman in good health. Both conserved end residues are part of each CDR3. The D gene is left open where the match is weak.

D gene: .
V gene: TRBV25-1
CDR3 protein: CASSSDRISYEQYF

D gene: TRBD2
V gene: TRBV11-2
CDR3 protein: CASSLGPYREGGNEQFF

D gene: .
V gene: TRBV7-2
CDR3 protein: CASSPDTPYNEQFF

D gene: .
V gene: TRBV20-1
CDR3 protein: CSARDYDQPQHF

D gene: .
V gene: TRBV28
CDR3 protein: CASLKLGSGSYEQYF

D gene: TRBD2
V gene: TRBV2
CDR3 protein: CASTEVLALAGRETQYF

D gene: TRBD2
V gene: TRBV12-3/TRBV12-4
CDR3 protein: CASNLGLAGSYNEQFF

D gene: .
V gene: TRBV28
CDR3 protein: CASSLYSSLRETQYF

D gene: .
V gene: TRBV21-1
CDR3 protein: CASSKEATSARYNEQFF

D gene: .
V gene: TRBV6-1
CDR3 protein: CASRNPTGNTGELFF